A selection of T cell receptor beta chains follows, all from one sample in a study of shared clonotypes between healthy human individuals. Profiled with immunoSEQ multiplex PCR; TCRdb holds only in-frame clones, not every one. This sample has fewer than 800,000 clones, with roughly nine tenths found just once. The sample comprised naive CD8+ T cells sorted from blood. These TCRs come from a man aged 25 to 45 in good health. CDR3s include the opening cysteine and the closing phenylalanine or tryptophan. The D gene is left open where the match is weak. Clone size is stated in some rows and not others, as once, few, many or a class when expanded.

abundance	j_gene	v_gene	d_gene	CDR3nt	CDR3aa
NA	TRBJ2-1	TRBV19	TRBD1	TGTGCCAGTAGTCCGGGACAGGGCTTCGGTGAGCAGTTCTTC	CASSPGQGFGEQFF
NA	TRBJ2-1	TRBV5-1	TRBD2	TGCGCCAGCACCCTAGCGGGACTAGCGGTCTACAATGAGCAGTTCTTC	CASTLAGLAVYNEQFF
NA	TRBJ2-1	TRBV15	NA	TGTGCCACCAGCAGAGATCGGGGAGCTAATGAGCAGTTCTTC	CATSRDRGANEQFF
NA	TRBJ2-7	TRBV15	NA	TGTGCCACCAGCAGAGACTTCACTAGCTCCTACGAGCAGTACTTC	CATSRDFTSSYEQYF
NA	TRBJ1-2	TRBV4-3	NA	TGCGCCAGCAGCCAAGGAGTCGCGGGAACTTATGGCTACACCTTC	CASSQGVAGTYGYTF
once	TRBJ2-3	TRBV27	NA	TGTGCCAGCAGCTCCTTCACAGATACGCAGTATTTT	CASSSFTDTQYF
NA	TRBJ2-3	TRBV11-2	NA	TGTGCCAGCAGCGGCCTGGTAGATACGCAGTATTTT	CASSGLVDTQYF
NA	TRBJ2-7	TRBV29-1	TRBD1	TGCAGCGTTGAATCCCGGGACAGGGGAGACTACGAGCAGTACTTC	CSVESRDRGDYEQYF
NA	TRBJ1-1	TRBV7-9	NA	TGTGCCAGCAGCCCCCCGGGGGTAAGAGTGAACACTGAAGCTTTCTTT	CASSPPGVRVNTEAFF
NA	TRBJ2-6	TRBV7-2	NA	TGTGCCAGCAGCTTAACAGTGACCTCTGGGGCCAACGTCCTGACTTTC	CASSLTVTSGANVLTF
NA	TRBJ2-7	TRBV4-1	TRBD2	TGCGCCAGCAGCCAAGGTGCCAGCGGGAGTATCTACGAGCAGTACTTC	CASSQGASGSIYEQYF
NA	TRBJ2-7	TRBV5-1	NA	TGCGCCAGCAGCTTGGTGGGTTCCCCCGACTACGAGCAGTACTTC	CASSLVGSPDYEQYF
NA	TRBJ2-4	TRBV13	NA	TGTGCCAGCAGCTTATCAGGCATTCAGTACTTC	CASSLSGIQYF
NA	TRBJ1-2	TRBV6-5	TRBD1	TGTGCCAGCTGGGACAGGGATACCTATGGCTACACCTTC	CASWDRDTYGYTF
NA	TRBJ2-7	TRBV29-1	NA	TGCAGCGTTGAATGGCCAGGCCCCTACGAGCAGTACTTC	CSVEWPGPYEQYF
NA	TRBJ2-6	TRBV29-1	NA	TGCAGCGTTGGCGGGGCGCCCTCTGGGGCCAACGTCCTGACTTTC	CSVGGAPSGANVLTF
NA	TRBJ1-2	TRBV7-9	NA	TGTGCCAGCAGCCAAACAGACAACTATGGCTACACCTTC	CASSQTDNYGYTF
NA	TRBJ1-1	TRBV27	NA	TGTGCCAGCAGTTTCTGGGGGAGTGGCACTGAAGCTTTCTTT	CASSFWGSGTEAFF
NA	TRBJ2-3	TRBV13	TRBD2	TGTGCCAGCAGCGGACTAGCGGGAGTACGCACAGATACGCAGTATTTT	CASSGLAGVRTDTQYF
once	TRBJ1-2	TRBV27	NA	TGTGCCAGCAGTCAGGGACTTATAAATGGCTACACCTTC	CASSQGLINGYTF
NA	TRBJ2-2	TRBV29-1	NA	TGCAGCGTTGCCGACACCGGGGAGCTGTTTTTT	CSVADTGELFF
NA	TRBJ2-7	TRBV11-3	TRBD2	TGTGCCAGCAGTAATAGCGGGGCCGGATACGAGCAGTACTTC	CASSNSGAGYEQYF
NA	TRBJ2-1	TRBV27	NA	TGTGCCAGCAAGAGAGGCGGGTGGAACAATGAGCAGTTCTTC	CASKRGGWNNEQFF
NA	TRBJ1-5	TRBV28	TRBD1	TGTGCCAGCAGTCTAACTCAGGGGGGCAATCAGCCCCAGCATTTT	CASSLTQGGNQPQHF
few	TRBJ2-7	TRBV5-4	NA	TGTGCCAGCAGCTTGGGCTTGGTGGCCTACGAGCAGTACTTC	CASSLGLVAYEQYF
NA	TRBJ2-1	TRBV9	TRBD2	TGTGCCAGCAGCTCGACGACTAGCGGGACCTACAATGAGCAGTTCTTC	CASSSTTSGTYNEQFF
NA	TRBJ2-7	TRBV7-9	TRBD1	TGTGCCAGCAGCTTACCAACAGGGGATTACTACGAGCAGTACTTC	CASSLPTGDYYEQYF
NA	TRBJ2-7	TRBV27	TRBD1	TGTGCCAGCCGTAACAGGGGGGTTCAAGACGAGCAGTACTTC	CASRNRGVQDEQYF
once	TRBJ1-5	TRBV6-5	NA	TGTGCCAGCAGGCCAAGGACAGACAGCAATCAGCCCCAGCATTTT	CASRPRTDSNQPQHF
few	TRBJ2-1	TRBV6-1	NA	TGTGCCAGCGTGGTGGGACGGAACTACAATGAGCAGTTCTTC	CASVVGRNYNEQFF
NA	TRBJ1-1	TRBV18	NA	TGTGCCAGCGTGAGGGACACTGAAGCTTTCTTT	CASVRDTEAFF
NA	TRBJ2-7	TRBV15	NA	TGTGCCACCAGCAGAGATGAGGGCCCAGGGGGGGACGAGCAGTACTTC	CATSRDEGPGGDEQYF
NA	TRBJ1-1	TRBV5-1	NA	TGCGCCAGCAGCTTGGACCCGAACACTGAAGCTTTCTTT	CASSLDPNTEAFF
NA	TRBJ1-5	TRBV6-5	NA	TGTGCCAGCAGTTCGATTGGCGGGGCGCCCCAGCATTTT	CASSSIGGAPQHF
NA	TRBJ2-5	TRBV28	TRBD2	TGTGCCAGCAGTTTACTAGCGGGAGTTCAGGAGACCCAGTACTTC	CASSLLAGVQETQYF
NA	TRBJ2-7	TRBV7-9	TRBD2	TGTGCCAGCAGCCCTTCTCTAGCGGGAGATAGGTACGAGCAGTACTTC	CASSPSLAGDRYEQYF
NA	TRBJ2-3	TRBV25-1	TRBD2	TGTGCCAGCATACCACTAGCGGGGGACACAGATACGCAGTATTTT	CASIPLAGDTDTQYF
NA	TRBJ2-1	TRBV5-8	NA	TGTGCCAGCAGCTTGGCGGTGTTGGTTTACAGTGAGCAGTTCTTC	CASSLAVLVYSEQFF
NA	TRBJ2-7	TRBV10-2	NA	TGCGCCAGCAGGGGGAGTGGGGCATACGAGCAGTACTTC	CASRGSGAYEQYF
NA	TRBJ2-1	TRBV9	TRBD1	TGTGCCAGCACCCCCGGGACAGGCTACAATGAGCAGTTCTTC	CASTPGTGYNEQFF
NA	TRBJ2-1	TRBV5-6	NA	TGTGCCAGCAGCCCCAGCTTAGACTCCTACAATGAGCAGTTCTTC	CASSPSLDSYNEQFF
NA	TRBJ2-5	TRBV7-2	NA	TGTGCCAGCAGACAACCGCCGGAGACCCAGTACTTC	CASRQPPETQYF
NA	TRBJ2-5	TRBV5-1	TRBD1	TGCGCCAGCAGCTTCACAGGGGCCCAAGAGACCCAGTACTTC	CASSFTGAQETQYF
once	TRBJ2-2	TRBV28	NA	TGTGCCACCAGACGGGGCGGGGAGCTGTTTTTT	CATRRGGELFF
NA	TRBJ2-1	TRBV25-1	TRBD2	TGTGCCAGCAGTGAATGGGAGGGAGGGTCCTACAATGAGCAGTTCTTC	CASSEWEGGSYNEQFF
NA	TRBJ1-1	TRBV11-2	NA	TGTGCCAGCAGCTCGGACGTTTCCGAAGCTTTCTTT	CASSSDVSEAFF
NA	TRBJ2-1	TRBV5-1	NA	TGCGCCAGCAGCGGGTTAGCCTACAATGAGCAGTTCTTC	CASSGLAYNEQFF
few	TRBJ1-2	TRBV6-1	NA	TGTGCCAGCAGTGACGAATACGGACTTAACTATGGCTACACCTTC	CASSDEYGLNYGYTF
NA	TRBJ2-7	TRBV5-6	NA	TGTGCCAGCAGCTACCCGGACTCCTACGACTACGAGCAGTACTTC	CASSYPDSYDYEQYF
once	TRBJ1-1	TRBV5-5	NA	TGTGCCAGCAGCCACCCGTCCACTGAAGCTTTCTTT	CASSHPSTEAFF
NA	TRBJ2-3	TRBV7-3	TRBD2	TGTGCCAGCAGCTTATTAGCGGGAGGTGGCACAGATACGCAGTATTTT	CASSLLAGGGTDTQYF
NA	TRBJ2-1	TRBV15	NA	TGTGCCACCAGCATCGTTCAGGTCGAATTCAATGAGCAGTTCTTC	CATSIVQVEFNEQFF
NA	TRBJ1-4	TRBV27	TRBD1	TGTGCCAGCAGTTTACTTGGGACAGGGGGAGAAAAACTGTTTTTT	CASSLLGTGGEKLFF
once	TRBJ2-5	TRBV27	NA	TGTGCCACCTTTGGGAAAGAGACCCAGTACTTC	CATFGKETQYF